This TCR beta chain was identified in a study of PD-1 blockade in mismatch repair-deficient tumors. Across the whole study: Enrolled about 2012-2016, patients had progressing, pretreated mismatch repair-deficient cancers of around 12 types.

Worth noting for this clone: No antigen is known for it.

Study-wide results and caveats: Tumor-resident clones, often absent from pretreatment blood, expanded after pembrolizumab and then contracted.

Germline V gives CDR1 SNHLY, CDR2 FYNNEI. The CDR3 runs to 13 residues. V was pared by 6 bases and J by 4 bases, with 12 bases between. The protocol was immunoSEQ multiplex PCR, while the TCRdb copy is restricted to in-frame clones and leaves out a portion. The sample lists about 51,000 clones; roughly 80% were seen once. PCR or immunohistochemistry showed mismatch repair deficiency in every enrolled patient. TCR sequencing covered three patients who responded to pembrolizumab. The source of this sequence is an adult with mismatch repair-deficient cancer. Sequenced here: peripheral blood, sampled less than 21 weeks after starting pembrolizumab. This chain links TRBV2 with TRBJ1-1, with D possibly TRBD1 on 6 matching bases. The CDR3 DNA is TGTGCCAGCAGGAAAGAAGGGGGCACTGAAGCTTTCTTT. It codes for CASRKEGGTEAFF.